The rows below give T cell receptor beta chains drawn from one sample of a study of T cells in Graves' hyperthyroidism and ophthalmopathy. TCRdb passed the multiplex PCR reads through MiXCR, listing each CDR3 protein once. The sample carries a few hundred thousand distinct CDR3 sequences, roughly 14% recorded once. Sequencing input: blood. The receptors here all came from a woman aged 25 to 45 with Graves' ophthalmopathy. The CDR3 runs from the conserved cysteine through the conserved F or W.

TRBJ1-5	TRBV2	CASRSSVWQPQHF
TRBJ1-4	TRBV5-1	CASSLVPQGREKLFF
TRBJ1-4	TRBV9	CASSPGLLTNEKLFF
TRBJ2-3	TRBV6-9	CASSYGTAEDTQYF
TRBJ1-5	TRBV6-1	CASIVWQGSYQPQHF
TRBJ1-1	TRBV6-1	CASSSRVNTEAFF
TRBJ1-3	TRBV12-3/TRBV12-4	CASRGTPENTIYF
TRBJ1-5	TRBV20-1	CSARKDRGVSNQPQHF
TRBJ1-1	TRBV24-1	CATSDRRQNTEAFF
TRBJ1-4	TRBV3-1	CASSQEDQGNEKLFF
TRBJ2-2	TRBV20-1	CSARDWKRRSDTGELFF
TRBJ2-5	TRBV7-9	CASSDIRNGAQYF
TRBJ1-4	TRBV19	CARQTVNEKLFF
TRBJ1-1	TRBV28	CASSSQGFENTEAFF
TRBJ2-2	TRBV6-1	CASSLTGLSGELFF
TRBJ2-3	TRBV29-1	CSALPGLNTDTQYF
TRBJ2-7	TRBV30	CAWSVNSYEQYF
TRBJ2-7	TRBV20-1	CSAGTSGILSGEQYF
TRBJ2-3	TRBV28	CASSPGVAGGLSTDTQYF